Detailed here is one T cell receptor (beta chain). Its antigen is not known. Sequenced by immunoSEQ multiplex PCR; TCRdb stores in-frame clones only, minus some. The sample yields more than 85,000 clones, approximately 86% seen once. CDR1 SGHTA and CDR2 FQGNSA come from the germline V gene. Trimming cost V 3 bases and J 6 bases, with 18 bases left between them. The CDR3 is 15 residues long. The data originate from a study of T cell responses to AZD1222 COVID-19 vaccine. General study results and limits: Clonal diversity was possibly underestimated, and white British individuals and females predominated among donors. Seropositivity was recorded at baseline in only five to seven AZD1222 recipients. A rise in Spike-specific TCR breadth and depth followed two AZD1222 doses.

The chain uses TRBV7-2 and TRBJ2-7; maybe TRBD1 (5 bases). This receptor was taken from an adult in good health. The sample in question was peripheral blood, obtained on day 0 of MenACWY control vaccination. CDR3: CASSFLGDGILEQYF. CDR3 nucleotide sequence: TGTGCCAGCAGCTTCCTAGGGGATGGAATCCTCGAGCAGTACTTC.